One sample yielded the 9 T cell receptor beta chains listed below, sequenced in a study of cytomegalovirus exposure and HLA in healthy donors. Vbeta (60) and Jbeta (13) primers were used in the PCR. Sequencing used immunoSEQ multiplex PCR; TCRdb keeps in-frame clones, though not all of them. Altogether roughly 99,000 clones are present, more than 60% being singletons, with the ten largest covering over 15%. Sequenced: PBMCs. These receptors came from a man between 60 and 75 years old in good health and CMV-seropositive.

This clone was picked up one time. The rearrangement joins TRBV15 to TRBJ2-3, with D hard to call. Between the trimmed V and J ends, which lost 3 bases and 5 bases, there was a span of 12 bases. Germline V lookup: CDR1 LNHNV, CDR2 YYDKDF (reference sequence). The CDR3 length is 14 residues. The CDR3 region is CATSSDTLGDTQYF. CDR3 DNA: TGTGCCACCAGCAGTGATACGCTAGGAGATACGCAGTATTTT. Together with reference TRBV15 and TRBJ2-3, the CDR3 gives the full variable domain: DAMVIQNPRYQVTQFGKPVTLSCSQTLNHNVMYWYQQKSSQAPKLLFHYYDKDFNNEADTPDNFQSRRPNTSFCFLDIRSPGLGDTAMYLCATSSDTLGDTQYFGPGTRLTVL.

This clone came up a few times. V is TRBV30 and J is TRBJ1-2; TRBD1 matches at 8 bases. Germline V CDR1 and CDR2: GTSNPN, SVGIG (reference sequence). This CDR3 contains 10 residues. J gave up 7 bases and V 5 bases, and 0 bases lay outside the gene matches. CDR3: CAWDRGGYTF. The CDR3 DNA reads TGTGCCTGGGACAGGGGTGGCTACACCTTC.

A note on this clone: This sample includes further DNA sequences coding for the same CDR3. The V gene is TRBV28, the J gene TRBJ2-7; TRBD1 is a possible D gene (6 bases). The V end lost 6 bases, the J end lost 3 bases, and 15 bases lay between the germline ends. Germline V gives CDR1 MDHEN, CDR2 SYDVKM. This CDR3 contains 14 residues. In nucleotides, the CDR3 is TGTGCCAGCAGCTTGGGGGCCGTATTCTACGAGCAGTACTTC. This sequence encodes CASSLGAVFYEQYF.

The CDR3, as DNA: TGTGCCAGCAGCCGCCGGGACAGGGGGGGTGGCTACACCTTC. Translated: CASSRRDRGGGYTF. This chain connects TRBV7-2 to TRBJ1-2; 11 nucleotides line up with TRBD1. The junction had 6 bases not matched to a gene; V was cut back by 5 bases and J by 7 bases. Germline V gives CDR1 SGHTA, CDR2 FQGNSA. The CDR3 consists of 14 residues.

The chain couples TRBV5-1 to TRBJ1-1, with 9 bases lining up with TRBD1. This CDR3 contains 14 residues. V trimming: 3 bases; J trimming: 5 bases; junction bases outside the gene matches: 5. CDR1 is SGHRS and CDR2 is YFSETQ in the germline V gene. The CDR3 DNA sequence: TGCGCCAGCAGCTCACAGGGGGCTGGGACTGAAGCTTTCTTT. Translation gives CASSSQGAGTEAFF.

This rearrangement joins TRBV6-4 to TRBJ2-2; a weak D match, TRBD2 (5 bases). The CDR3 contains 15 residues. V was pared by 6 bases and J by 0 bases, with 11 bases between. The germline gives CDR1 MRHNA, CDR2 SNTAGT. The CDR3 bases are TGTGCCAGCAGAAAGGAGGATTCGAACACCGGGGAGCTGTTTTTT. Residues: CASRKEDSNTGELFF.

V is TRBV30 and J is TRBJ1-5; D possibly corresponds to TRBD1 (6 bases). From germline, CDR1 is GTSNPN and CDR2 SVGIG (reference sequence). This CDR3 has 14 residues. Trimming removed 3 bases from V and 0 bases from J, with 9 bases in between. CDR3 residues: CAWRDSYSNQPQHF. The CDR3 DNA sequence: TGTGCCTGGAGGGACAGTTATAGCAATCAGCCCCAGCATTTT.

The chain combines TRBV14 with TRBJ1-1; TRBD1 might be the D (6 bases). CDR1 is SGHDN and CDR2 is FVKESK in the germline V gene. This CDR3 spans 15 amino acids. Trimming removed 4 bases from V and 1 base from J, with 13 bases in between. The CDR3 DNA reads TGTGCCAGCAGCCTGCCCGGGACAAAGAACACTGAAGCTTTCTTT. Protein: CASSLPGTKNTEAFF.

This chain links TRBV4-3 with TRBJ2-5; tentatively, D is TRBD1 (5 bases). The V gene's germline CDR1 is LGHNA and CDR2 YSLEER. CDR3 length equals 15 residues. V dropped 4 bases and J dropped 1 base, with 13 bases sitting between them. DNA of the CDR3: TGCGCCAGCAGCCGCCAGGGTCCCGGCCAAGAGACCCAGTACTTC. Amino acid sequence: CASSRQGPGQETQYF.